The T cell receptor (beta chain) described here comes from a study of shared clonotypes between healthy human individuals. Study conclusions and caveats: A handful of donors shared about 4.5% of their naive CD4 clonotypes. Sorted-subset sequencing, rarefaction showed, was incomplete despite large depth.

CD4+ cells underwent separation, giving CD45RA+ naive and CD45RA-negative memory subsets. The germline V and J ends were trimmed by 5 bases and 1 base, with 8 bases remaining between them. The CDR3 is made up of 13 amino acids. Germline V gene lookup returns CDR1 SGHTA and CDR2 FQGTGA. This clone has just a few counts. Its antigen remains unidentified. The same CDR3 can be traced to other DNA sequences in this sample. Libraries were prepared by immunoSEQ multiplex PCR; TCRdb keeps only in-frame clonotypes and omits some of them. Of about 960,000 clones listed, approximately 76% are singletons. What was sequenced was memory CD4+ T cells sorted from blood. The sample's subset: CD45RA-negative fraction. The sequence derives from a man younger than 30 in good health. V gene TRBV7-3 combines with J gene TRBJ2-5; D ambiguous. The CDR3 reads CASSPGSQETQYF. For the CDR3, the DNA is TGTGCCAGCAGCCCAGGCTCCCAAGAGACCCAGTACTTC.